A selection of T cell receptor beta chains follows, all from one sample in a study of blood T cell repertoires in COVID-19. Here immunoSEQ multiplex PCR was the method, and the copy in TCRdb shows in-frame clones only, minus some. The data hold a few hundred thousand clones, with 65% to 85% observed a single time. The sequenced material came from PBMCs or T cells enriched from blood (not recorded which). The receptors originated from a woman aged 55-69 years who had recovered from COVID-19. Both conserved end residues are part of each CDR3. The D gene is left open where the match is weak. Clone size is given for some rows only: seen once, a few or many times, or a class if the clone is expanded.

j_call: TRBJ1-2
v_call: TRBV6-2/TRBV6-3
cdr3_length: 15
d_call: TRBD1
clone_size: few
cdr3_aa: CASSSFGETGGAYTF
cdr3_nt: TGTGCCAGCAGTTCCTTCGGTGAGACAGGGGGGGCCTACACCTTC

j_call: TRBJ1-1
v_call: TRBV19
cdr3_length: 13
d_call: .
clone_size: .
cdr3_aa: CASSTYRDTEAFF
cdr3_nt: TGTGCCAGTAGTACTTACAGGGACACTGAAGCTTTCTTT

j_call: TRBJ1-6
v_call: TRBV3-1/TRBV3-2
cdr3_length: 15
d_call: .
clone_size: .
cdr3_aa: CASSQVGQNNSPLHF
cdr3_nt: TGTGCCAGCAGCCAAGTCGGACAGAACAATTCACCCCTCCACTTT

j_call: TRBJ1-5
v_call: TRBV25-1
cdr3_length: 14
d_call: TRBD1
clone_size: once
cdr3_aa: CASSAPDRDQPQHF
cdr3_nt: TGTGCCAGCAGTGCCCCCGACAGGGATCAGCCCCAGCATTTT

j_call: TRBJ2-5
v_call: TRBV20-1
cdr3_length: 11
d_call: .
clone_size: once
cdr3_aa: CSARGGETQYF
cdr3_nt: TGCAGTGCTAGAGGAGGGGAGACCCAGTACTTC

j_call: TRBJ1-3
v_call: TRBV4-1
cdr3_length: 19
d_call: TRBD1
clone_size: .
cdr3_aa: CASSQGMGQGSLSGNTIYF
cdr3_nt: TGCGCCAGCAGCCAAGGGATGGGACAGGGGTCGCTCTCTGGAAACACCATATATTTT

j_call: TRBJ2-1
v_call: TRBV7-2
cdr3_length: 19
d_call: TRBD2
clone_size: once
cdr3_aa: CASSQSFGTSGRAGNEQFF
cdr3_nt: TGTGCCAGCAGCCAATCTTTTGGGACTAGCGGGAGGGCGGGCAATGAGCAGTTCTTC

j_call: TRBJ2-3
v_call: TRBV11-3
cdr3_length: 15
d_call: TRBD1
clone_size: .
cdr3_aa: CASSSSGTARTTQYF
cdr3_nt: TGTGCCAGCAGCTCCTCCGGGACAGCAAGGACTACGCAGTATTTT

j_call: TRBJ2-5
v_call: TRBV7-2
cdr3_length: 13
d_call: TRBD2
clone_size: .
cdr3_aa: CASSFGGEETQYF
cdr3_nt: TGTGCCAGCAGCTTTGGGGGGGAAGAGACCCAGTACTTC

j_call: TRBJ2-7
v_call: TRBV5-1
cdr3_length: 14
d_call: TRBD1
clone_size: .
cdr3_aa: CASSSGTGSDEQYF
cdr3_nt: TGCGCCAGCAGCTCCGGGACAGGGAGCGACGAGCAGTACTTC

j_call: TRBJ2-1
v_call: TRBV6-5
cdr3_length: 15
d_call: .
clone_size: .
cdr3_aa: CASSSDYQPYNEQFF
cdr3_nt: TGTGCCAGCAGTTCGGACTACCAGCCCTACAATGAGCAGTTCTTC

j_call: TRBJ2-2
v_call: TRBV7-2
cdr3_length: 14
d_call: .
clone_size: .
cdr3_aa: CASSSTSHTGELFF
cdr3_nt: TGTGCCAGCAGCTCAACTAGTCACACCGGGGAGCTGTTTTTT

j_call: TRBJ1-6
v_call: TRBV5-6
cdr3_length: 15
d_call: .
clone_size: .
cdr3_aa: CASSGLDRGDSPLHF
cdr3_nt: TGTGCCAGCAGCGGGCTCGACCGGGGGGATTCACCCCTCCACTTT

j_call: TRBJ1-1
v_call: TRBV7-9
cdr3_length: 15
d_call: .
clone_size: few
cdr3_aa: CASSLDQIANTEAFF
cdr3_nt: TGTGCCAGCAGCTTAGATCAGATAGCGAACACTGAAGCTTTCTTT

j_call: TRBJ2-7
v_call: TRBV5-8
cdr3_length: 14
d_call: .
clone_size: many
cdr3_aa: CASSLAEGTYEQYF
cdr3_nt: TGTGCCAGCAGCTTGGCGGAGGGGACCTACGAGCAGTACTTC

j_call: TRBJ2-1
v_call: TRBV7-3
cdr3_length: 13
d_call: .
clone_size: .
cdr3_aa: CASSLSGYNEQFF
cdr3_nt: TGTGCCAGCAGCCTTAGCGGCTACAATGAGCAGTTCTTC

j_call: TRBJ2-1
v_call: TRBV29-1
cdr3_length: 15
d_call: TRBD2
clone_size: many
cdr3_aa: CSVEGGDGPYNEQFF
cdr3_nt: TGCAGCGTTGAGGGGGGGGACGGCCCCTACAATGAGCAGTTCTTC

j_call: TRBJ2-1
v_call: TRBV18
cdr3_length: 13
d_call: .
clone_size: .
cdr3_aa: CASSPPLVHEQFF
cdr3_nt: TGTGCCAGCTCACCTCCCCTCGTCCATGAGCAGTTCTTC

j_call: TRBJ1-5
v_call: TRBV11-2
cdr3_length: 15
d_call: .
clone_size: once
cdr3_aa: CASSLDRRQNQPQHF
cdr3_nt: TGTGCCAGCAGCTTAGATAGGCGGCAGAATCAGCCCCAGCATTTT

j_call: TRBJ2-5
v_call: TRBV3-1/TRBV3-2
cdr3_length: 13
d_call: .
clone_size: once
cdr3_aa: CASSHGGRETQYF
cdr3_nt: TGTGCCAGCAGCCACGGGGGAAGGGAGACCCAGTACTTC

j_call: TRBJ1-4
v_call: TRBV5-3
cdr3_length: 19
d_call: .
clone_size: .
cdr3_aa: CARSRPEKPPLPTNEKLFF
cdr3_nt: TGTGCCAGAAGCCGCCCCGAGAAACCCCCACTACCAACTAATGAAAAACTGTTTTTT

j_call: TRBJ1-3
v_call: TRBV18
cdr3_length: 15
d_call: .
clone_size: once
cdr3_aa: CASSPSQVTGNTIYF
cdr3_nt: TGTGCCAGCTCACCTTCTCAGGTTACTGGAAACACCATATATTTT

j_call: TRBJ2-1
v_call: TRBV11-3
cdr3_length: 14
d_call: .
clone_size: .
cdr3_aa: CASSEGVASNEQFF
cdr3_nt: TGTGCCAGCAGTGAGGGGGTAGCGAGCAATGAGCAGTTCTTC

j_call: TRBJ2-1
v_call: TRBV7-9
cdr3_length: 13
d_call: .
clone_size: .
cdr3_aa: CASSPPVIDEQFF
cdr3_nt: TGTGCCAGCAGCCCCCCAGTTATCGATGAGCAGTTCTTC

j_call: TRBJ2-5
v_call: TRBV5-1
cdr3_length: 13
d_call: .
clone_size: .
cdr3_aa: CASSLEGEETQYF
cdr3_nt: TGCGCCAGCAGCTTGGAGGGGGAAGAGACCCAGTACTTC

j_call: TRBJ1-1
v_call: TRBV14
cdr3_length: 13
d_call: .
clone_size: few
cdr3_aa: CASSQGGIRGAFF
cdr3_nt: TGTGCCAGCAGCCAAGGTGGGATCCGGGGGGCTTTCTTT

j_call: TRBJ2-1
v_call: TRBV11-2
cdr3_length: 14
d_call: .
clone_size: .
cdr3_aa: CASSLDGTINEQFF
cdr3_nt: TGTGCCAGCAGCTTAGACGGAACTATCAATGAGCAGTTCTTC

j_call: TRBJ2-3
v_call: TRBV3-1/TRBV3-2
cdr3_length: 15
d_call: .
clone_size: .
cdr3_aa: CASSPTGASTDTQYF
cdr3_nt: TGTGCCAGCAGCCCAACGGGTGCTAGCACAGATACGCAGTATTTT

j_call: TRBJ2-5
v_call: TRBV7-2
cdr3_length: 14
d_call: .
clone_size: .
cdr3_aa: CASSLGLDQETQYF
cdr3_nt: TGTGCCAGCAGCTTAGGACTAGATCAAGAGACCCAGTACTTC

j_call: TRBJ1-5
v_call: TRBV2
cdr3_length: 14
d_call: .
clone_size: .
cdr3_aa: CASSVGQNNQPQHF
cdr3_nt: TGTGCCAGCAGTGTTGGGCAGAACAATCAGCCCCAGCATTTT

j_call: TRBJ1-2
v_call: TRBV29-1
cdr3_length: 13
d_call: .
clone_size: .
cdr3_aa: CSVEDGTTRGYTF
cdr3_nt: TGCAGCGTTGAAGATGGGACAACAAGAGGCTACACCTTC

j_call: TRBJ2-1
v_call: TRBV29-1
cdr3_length: 13
d_call: .
clone_size: .
cdr3_aa: CSVEDAVNNEQFF
cdr3_nt: TGCAGCGTTGAAGATGCGGTTAACAATGAGCAGTTCTTC

j_call: TRBJ1-2
v_call: TRBV18
cdr3_length: 13
d_call: .
clone_size: .
cdr3_aa: CASSPQQDYGYTF
cdr3_nt: TGTGCCAGCTCACCACAACAGGACTATGGCTACACCTTC